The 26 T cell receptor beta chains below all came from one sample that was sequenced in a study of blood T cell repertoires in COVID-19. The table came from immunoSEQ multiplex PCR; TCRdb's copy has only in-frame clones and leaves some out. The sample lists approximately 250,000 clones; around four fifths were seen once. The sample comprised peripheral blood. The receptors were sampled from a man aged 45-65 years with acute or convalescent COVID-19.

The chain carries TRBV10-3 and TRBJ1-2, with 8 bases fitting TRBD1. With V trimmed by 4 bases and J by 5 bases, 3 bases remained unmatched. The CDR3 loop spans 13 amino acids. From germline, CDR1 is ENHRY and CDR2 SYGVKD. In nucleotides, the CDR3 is TGTGCCATCAGTGGGGACAGGTGGTATGGCTACACCTTC. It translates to CAISGDRWYGYTF.

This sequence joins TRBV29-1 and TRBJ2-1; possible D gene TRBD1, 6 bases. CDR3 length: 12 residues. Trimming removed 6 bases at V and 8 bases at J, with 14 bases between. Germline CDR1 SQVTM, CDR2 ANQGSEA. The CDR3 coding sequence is TGCAGCGTCCGACAGGACGGGCATGAGCAGTTCTTC. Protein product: CSVRQDGHEQFF.

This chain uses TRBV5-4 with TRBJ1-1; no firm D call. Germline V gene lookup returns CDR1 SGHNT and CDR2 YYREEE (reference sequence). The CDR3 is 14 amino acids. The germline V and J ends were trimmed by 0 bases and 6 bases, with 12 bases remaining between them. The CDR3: CASSLALEDPEAFF. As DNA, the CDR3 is TGTGCCAGCAGCTTGGCCCTAGAAGATCCTGAAGCTTTCTTT. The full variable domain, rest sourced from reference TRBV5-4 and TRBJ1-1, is ETGVTQSPTHLIKTRGQQVTLRCSSQSGHNTVSWYQQALGQGPQFIFQYYREEENGRGNFPPRFSGLQFPNYSSELNVNALELDDSALYLCASSLALEDPEAFFGQGTRLTVV.

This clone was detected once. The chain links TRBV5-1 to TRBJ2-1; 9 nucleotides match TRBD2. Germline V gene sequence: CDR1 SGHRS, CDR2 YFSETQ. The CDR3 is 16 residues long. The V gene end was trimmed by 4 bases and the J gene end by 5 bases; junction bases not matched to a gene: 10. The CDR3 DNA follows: TGCGCCAGCAGCCCGGTTGGAGCGGGAGGAAACAATGAGCAGTTCTTC. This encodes CASSPVGAGGNNEQFF.

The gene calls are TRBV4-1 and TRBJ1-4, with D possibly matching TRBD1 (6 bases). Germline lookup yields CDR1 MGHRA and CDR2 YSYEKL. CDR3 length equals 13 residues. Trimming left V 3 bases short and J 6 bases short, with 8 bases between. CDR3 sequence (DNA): TGCGCCAGCAGCCAGGGGGCCGATGAAAAACTGTTTTTT. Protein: CASSQGADEKLFF.

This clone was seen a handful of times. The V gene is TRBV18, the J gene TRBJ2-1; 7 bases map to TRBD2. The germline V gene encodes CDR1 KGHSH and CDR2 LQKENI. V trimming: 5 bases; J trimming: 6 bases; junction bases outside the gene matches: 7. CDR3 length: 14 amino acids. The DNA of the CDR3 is TGTGCCAGCTCATCCGGGACTACGGGCAATGAGCAGTTCTTC. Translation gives CASSSGTTGNEQFF. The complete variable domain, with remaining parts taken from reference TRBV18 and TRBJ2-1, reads NAGVMQNPRHLVRRRGQEARLRCSPMKGHSHVYWYRQLPEEGLKFMVYLQKENIIDESGMPKERFSAEFPKEGPSILRIQQVVRGDSAAYFCASSSGTTGNEQFFGPGTRLTVL.

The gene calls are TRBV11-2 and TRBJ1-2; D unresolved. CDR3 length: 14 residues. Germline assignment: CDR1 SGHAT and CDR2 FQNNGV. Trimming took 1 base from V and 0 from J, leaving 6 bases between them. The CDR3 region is CASSLGQANYGYTF. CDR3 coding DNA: TGTGCCAGCAGCTTAGGGCAAGCTAACTATGGCTACACCTTC.

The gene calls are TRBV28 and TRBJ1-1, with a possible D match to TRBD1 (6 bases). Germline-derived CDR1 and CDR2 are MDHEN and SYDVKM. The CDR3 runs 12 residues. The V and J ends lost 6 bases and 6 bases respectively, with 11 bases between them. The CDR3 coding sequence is TGTGCCAGCAGATACCGGACAGCTGAAGCTTTCTTT. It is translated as CASRYRTAEAFF. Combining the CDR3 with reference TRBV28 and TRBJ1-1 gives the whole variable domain DVKVTQSSRYLVKRTGEKVFLECVQDMDHENMFWYRQDPGLGLRLIYFSYDVKMKEKGDIPEGYSVSREKKERFSLILESASTNQTSMYLCASRYRTAEAFFGQGTRLTVV.

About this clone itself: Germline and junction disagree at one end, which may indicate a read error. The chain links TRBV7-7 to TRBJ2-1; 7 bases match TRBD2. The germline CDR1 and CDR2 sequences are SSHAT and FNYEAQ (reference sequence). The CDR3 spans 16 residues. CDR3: CASSLVLSGDYNEQFF. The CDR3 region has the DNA TGTGCTAGCAGCTTAGTCCTGAGCGGGGACTACAATGAGCAGTTCTTC. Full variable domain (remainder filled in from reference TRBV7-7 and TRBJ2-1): GAGVSQSPRYKVTKRGQDVTLRCDPISSHATLYWYQQALGQGPEFLTYFNYEAQPDKSGLPSDRFSAERPEGSISTLTIQRTEQRDSAMYRCASSLVLSGDYNEQFFGPGTRLTVL.

In DNA, the CDR3 is TGTGCCTGGAGTGCAGGAAACACCATATATTTT. Translated, it gives CAWSAGNTIYF. V and J are TRBV30 and TRBJ1-3, with D unclear. CDR1 is GTSNPN and CDR2 is SVGIG in the germline V gene (reference sequence). The CDR3 extends over 11 amino acids. V gave up 1 base and J gave up 4 bases, with 2 bases separating them.

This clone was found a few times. CDR3 loop: CASSREGGSLHF. CDR3 coding DNA: TGTGCCAGCAGTCGGGAGGGAGGGAGCCTCCACTTT. The chain links TRBV6-6 to TRBJ1-6; no firm D call. V was clipped by 5 bases and J by 15 bases, with 14 bases between them. Per germline, CDR1 MNHNY and CDR2 SVGAGI (reference sequence). The CDR3 loop spans 12 amino acids.

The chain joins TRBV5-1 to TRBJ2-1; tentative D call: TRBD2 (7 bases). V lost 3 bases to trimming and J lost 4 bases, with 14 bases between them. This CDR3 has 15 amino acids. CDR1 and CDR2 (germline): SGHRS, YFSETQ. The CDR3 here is CASSSGRGLYNEQFF. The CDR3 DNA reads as TGCGCCAGCAGCTCAGGGAGGGGGTTATACAATGAGCAGTTCTTC.

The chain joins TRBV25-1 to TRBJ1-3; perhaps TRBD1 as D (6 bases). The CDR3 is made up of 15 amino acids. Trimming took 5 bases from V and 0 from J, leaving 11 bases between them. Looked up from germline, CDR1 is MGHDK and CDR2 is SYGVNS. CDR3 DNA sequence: TGTGCCAGCAGTCCGCGGGGGGCCTCTGGAAACACCATATATTTT. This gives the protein CASSPRGASGNTIYF.

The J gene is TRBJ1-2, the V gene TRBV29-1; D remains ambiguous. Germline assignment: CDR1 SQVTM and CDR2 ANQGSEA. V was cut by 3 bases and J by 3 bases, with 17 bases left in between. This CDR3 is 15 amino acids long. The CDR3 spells CSVDFAGRLDYGYTF. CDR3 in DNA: TGCAGCGTTGATTTCGCGGGTCGCCTCGACTATGGCTACACCTTC. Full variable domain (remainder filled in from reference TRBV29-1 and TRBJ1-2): SAVISQKPSRDICQRGTSLTIQCQVDSQVTMMFWYRQQPGQSLTLIATANQGSEATYESGFVIDKFPISRPNLTFSTLTVSNMSPEDSSIYLCSVDFAGRLDYGYTFGSGTRLTVV.

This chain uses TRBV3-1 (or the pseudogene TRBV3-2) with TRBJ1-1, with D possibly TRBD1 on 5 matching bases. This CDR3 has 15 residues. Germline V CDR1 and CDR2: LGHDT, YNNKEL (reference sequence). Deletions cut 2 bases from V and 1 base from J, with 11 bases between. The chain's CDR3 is CASSQWGRANTEAFF. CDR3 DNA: TGTGCCAGCAGCCAATGGGGCCGCGCGAACACTGAAGCTTTCTTT.

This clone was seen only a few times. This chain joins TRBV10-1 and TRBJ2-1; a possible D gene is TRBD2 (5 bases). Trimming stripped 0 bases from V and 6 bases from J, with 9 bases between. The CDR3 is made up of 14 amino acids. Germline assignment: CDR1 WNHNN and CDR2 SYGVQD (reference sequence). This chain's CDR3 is CASSESLAFNEQFF. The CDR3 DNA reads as TGCGCCAGCAGTGAGTCTTTAGCGTTCAATGAGCAGTTCTTC.

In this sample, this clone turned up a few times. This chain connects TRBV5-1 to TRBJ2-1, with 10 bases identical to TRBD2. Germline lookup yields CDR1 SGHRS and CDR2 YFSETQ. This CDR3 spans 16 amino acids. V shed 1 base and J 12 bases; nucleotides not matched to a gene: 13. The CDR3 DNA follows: TGCGCCAGCAGCTTGAGTAGCGGGGGGTACCCCCATGGGCAGTTCTTC. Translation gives CASSLSSGGYPHGQFF.

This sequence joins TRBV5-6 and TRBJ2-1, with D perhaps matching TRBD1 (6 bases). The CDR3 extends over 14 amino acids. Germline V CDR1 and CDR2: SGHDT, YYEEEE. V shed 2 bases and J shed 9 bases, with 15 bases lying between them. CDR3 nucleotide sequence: TGTGCCAGCAGCTTCGGAACAGGGATCGGTGAGCAGTTCTTC. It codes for CASSFGTGIGEQFF.

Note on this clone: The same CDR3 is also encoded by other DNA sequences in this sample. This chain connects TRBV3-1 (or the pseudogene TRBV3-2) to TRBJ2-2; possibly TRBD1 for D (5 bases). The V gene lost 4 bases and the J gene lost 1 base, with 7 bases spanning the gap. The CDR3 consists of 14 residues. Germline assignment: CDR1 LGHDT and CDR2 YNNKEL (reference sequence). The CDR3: CASSRGQNTGELFF. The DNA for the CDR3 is TGTGCCAGCAGCCGCGGACAGAACACCGGGGAGCTGTTTTTT.

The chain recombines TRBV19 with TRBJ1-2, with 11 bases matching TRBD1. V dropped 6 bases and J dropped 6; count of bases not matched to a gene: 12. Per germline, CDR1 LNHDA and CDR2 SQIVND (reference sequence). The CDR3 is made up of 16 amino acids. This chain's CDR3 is CASSKIARTGGNGYTF. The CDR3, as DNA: TGTGCCAGTAGCAAGATCGCGAGGACAGGGGGCAATGGCTACACCTTC.

The CDR3: CASSETGGRNQPQHF. The CDR3 DNA sequence: TGTGCCAGCAGTGAAACAGGGGGCCGCAATCAGCCCCAGCATTTT. J is TRBJ1-5 and V is TRBV6-1; 9 bases line up with TRBD1. V dropped 2 bases and J dropped 2; count of bases not matched to a gene: 1. The germline V gene has CDR1 MNHNS and CDR2 SASEGT. There are 15 residues in the CDR3.

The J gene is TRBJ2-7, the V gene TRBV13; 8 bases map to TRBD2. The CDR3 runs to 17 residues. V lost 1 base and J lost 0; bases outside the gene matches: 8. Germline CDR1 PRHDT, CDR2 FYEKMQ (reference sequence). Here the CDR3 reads CASSLVPSGLSSYEQYF. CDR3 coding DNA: TGTGCCAGCAGCTTAGTGCCTAGCGGGCTAAGCTCCTACGAGCAGTACTTC.

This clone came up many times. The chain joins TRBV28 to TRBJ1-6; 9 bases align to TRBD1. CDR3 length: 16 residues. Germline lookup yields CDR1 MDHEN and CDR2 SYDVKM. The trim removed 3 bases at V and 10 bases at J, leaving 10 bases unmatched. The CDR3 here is CASSFPVDRGGSPLHF. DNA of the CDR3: TGTGCCAGCAGTTTCCCCGTTGACAGGGGGGGATCACCCCTCCACTTT.

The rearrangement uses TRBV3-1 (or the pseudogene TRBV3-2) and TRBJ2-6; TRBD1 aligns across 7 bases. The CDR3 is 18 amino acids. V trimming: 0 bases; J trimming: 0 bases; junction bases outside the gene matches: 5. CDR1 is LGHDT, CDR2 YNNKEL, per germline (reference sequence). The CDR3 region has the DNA TGTGCCAGCAGCCAAGATAAGGGACAGCCCTCTGGGGCCAACGTCCTGACTTTC. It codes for CASSQDKGQPSGANVLTF.

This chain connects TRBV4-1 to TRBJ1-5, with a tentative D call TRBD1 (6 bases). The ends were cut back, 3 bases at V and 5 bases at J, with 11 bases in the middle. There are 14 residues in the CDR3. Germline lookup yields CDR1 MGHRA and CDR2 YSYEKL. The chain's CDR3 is CASSQLGAYQPQHF. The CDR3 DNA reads TGCGCCAGCAGCCAGCTGGGGGCTTATCAGCCCCAGCATTTT.

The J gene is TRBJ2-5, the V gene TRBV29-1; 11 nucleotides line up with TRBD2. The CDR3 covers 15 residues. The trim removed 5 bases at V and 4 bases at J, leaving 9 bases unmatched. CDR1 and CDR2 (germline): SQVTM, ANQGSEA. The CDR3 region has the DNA TGCAGCGTTAAGGCGGGACTAGCGGTAAGAGAGACCCAGTACTTC. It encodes CSVKAGLAVRETQYF.